The source of this TCR beta chain is a study of vaccination effects on CD4 cells after COVID-19. A note on this clone: Its antigen is undetermined. Other DNA sequences in the same sample also yield this CDR3.

Germline V CDR1 and CDR2: SGHAT, FQNNGV. With 0 bases removed from V and 1 base from J, the gap between germline ends came to 3 bases. The CDR3 extends over 13 amino acids. Ahead of sequencing, the ViraFEST assay grew antigen-specific CD4+ T cells using viral peptide pools. Researchers isolated CD4+ T cells once approximately ten days of culture had elapsed. In the vaccine recipients, nucleocapsid antibodies were negative and there was no prior SARS-CoV-2 infection. Each culture well received some 2.2 million PBMC. These cells were then cultured in IMDM with approximately 10 IU/ml IL-2 and about 9.9 ug/ml peptides. IL-2 medium supplanted half the medium on days 3 and 7. Study outcomes and limitations: Healthy vaccinees' vaccine-induced clones included only 1 of 255 cross-reacting with common cold coronaviruses.

Some clones are missing from TCRdb's copy, which holds only in-frame ones; the method was immunoSEQ multiplex PCR. This table holds roughly 67,000 clones, 60% to 85% found once. This rearrangement joins TRBV11-2 to TRBJ1-1, with unresolved D. Sample: CD4+ T cells from PBMCs cultured with SARS-CoV-2 spike peptides, taken before COVID-19 vaccination. The receptor was derived from a human donor who received a COVID-19 vaccine. CDR3 in DNA: TGTGCCAGCAGCTTAGACAGGAACACTGAAGCTTTCTTT. Translated: CASSLDRNTEAFF.